This TCR beta chain was identified during a study of Graves' ophthalmopathy and Graves' hyperthyroidism. CDR1 and CDR2 from the germline V gene are MGHRA and YSYEKL. The CDR3 contains 16 residues. The junction had 4 bases not matched to a gene; V was cut back by 0 bases and J by 4 bases. This clonotype was counted only a few times. Amplification of the TCR beta CDR3 regions used RNA transcripts (as template). In the first round, RT-PCR was carried out with HTBI primers, and a multiplex PCR formed the second round. One entry per CDR3 protein results from TCRdb running MiXCR on the multiplex PCR reads. Of some 350,000 distinct CDR3 sequences listed, about 17% are singletons.

The sequenced material came from peripheral blood. The V gene is TRBV4-1, the J gene TRBJ2-3; 10 nucleotides match TRBD2. The receptor's source is an adult woman with stable Graves' hyperthyroidism. The CDR3 sequence is CASSQERTSGSDTQYF. In nucleotides, the CDR3 is TGCGCCAGCAGCCAAGAGCGGACTAGCGGATCAGATACGCAGTATTTT.